This T cell receptor (beta chain) derives from a study of blood T cell repertoires in COVID-19. Study overall: Sources were T cells, B-cell-depleted T cells, or PBMCs; the material itself was cDNA or gDNA.

Some clones are missing from TCRdb's copy, which holds only in-frame ones; the method was immunoSEQ multiplex PCR. This sample has 95,000 to 100,000 clones; about 90% occur once, and the top ten carry around a sixth. This clone was seen just once. V shed 6 bases, J shed 1 base, and the junction held 7 bases outside the gene matches. Germline CDR1 reads LNHDA; CDR2 reads SQIVND (reference sequence). The CDR3 loop spans 15 amino acids. This clonotype was obtained from a man in his fifties with acute or convalescent COVID-19. This chain uses TRBV19 with TRBJ2-3; 7 bases fit TRBD2. Sequenced: peripheral blood. In DNA, the CDR3 is TGTGCCAGTAGGATTGCGGGGGTGCGCACAGATACGCAGTATTTT. The encoded protein is CASRIAGVRTDTQYF.